One sample yielded the 4 T cell receptor beta chains listed below, sequenced in a study of blood T cells in healthy people across ages. Next came a second PCR, run for about 6 to 11 cycles, which used a sample-barcoded 5' primer along with a J-beta primer mix. TCRdb re-called the 5' RACE reads with MiXCR, one entry per CDR3 protein. Of roughly 500,000 distinct CDR3 sequences listed, approximately 25% are singletons. The same sample was also studied in work on T cells of mothers and their children.

The sample taken for sequencing was blood. The source is a boy aged 5 to 17 in good health.

This chain joins TRBV6-1 and TRBJ2-6; 7 bases fit TRBD1. CDR1 is MNHNS, CDR2 SASEGT, per germline. The CDR3 is 17 amino acids. V was pared by 6 bases and J by 0 bases, with 8 bases of the junction left unmatched. CDR3 amino acids: CASRQRTGLSGANVLTF. CDR3 DNA sequence: TGTGCCAGCAGGCAGAGGACAGGCCTCTCTGGGGCCAACGTCCTGACTTTC.

The V call is TRBV20-1, the J call TRBJ2-5, with D possibly matching TRBD2 (7 bases). There are 12 residues in the CDR3. Deletions cut 3 bases from V and 13 bases from J, with 18 bases between. From germline, CDR1 is DFQATT and CDR2 SNEGSKA (reference sequence). The CDR3 spells CSASSEGGGWYF. The CDR3 DNA follows: TGCAGTGCTAGTTCTGAAGGGGGGGGTTGGTACTTC.

This clonotype was seen repeatedly, ten times or more. Written as DNA, the CDR3 is TGTGCCAGCAGCAAGGGACTAGCGGGGGAGACCCAGTACTTC. Translation gives CASSKGLAGETQYF. This chain connects TRBV27 to TRBJ2-5, with 13 nucleotides matching TRBD2. The CDR3 is 14 amino acids. Trimming at V came to 6 bases and at J to 5 bases, leaving 3 bases not matched to a gene. CDR1 MNHEY and CDR2 SMNVEV come from the germline V gene (reference sequence).

The chain employs TRBV28 and TRBJ2-7; TRBD1 aligns across 9 bases. CDR3 length: 14 residues. The J segment lost 5 bases and the V segment lost 6 bases, leaving 8 bases of the junction unmatched. Germline CDR1 MDHEN, CDR2 SYDVKM. For the CDR3, the DNA is TGTGCCAGCAGACGCTGGGACAGGGTCCACGAGCAGTACTTC. This sequence encodes CASRRWDRVHEQYF.